The source of this T cell receptor (beta chain) is a study of T-cell reconstitution after alpha-beta-depleted transplantation in children. Study-wide findings and caveats: Recipient T cells and thymic progenitors that survived were the source of the high TCRbeta diversity seen at day 60 in some patients. T-cell numbers and diversity, one year after transplant, stemmed largely from T cells that were newly produced. The study reportedly traced alpha-beta T cells about two months after transplant to several hundred expanded graft clones.

Unique molecular identifiers were incorporated into the prepared TCRbeta library. TCRdb ran MiXCR on the PCR reads and lists one entry per CDR3 protein. The table lists more than 400,000 distinct CDR3 sequences, over 10% of them singletons. A note on this clonotype: Its antigen is still unknown.

This sample comprised PBMCs, mostly from graft donor cells, obtained 180 days after TCRalphabeta/CD19-depleted stem cell transplant. This TCR derives from a female patient between 2 and 15 years old who had a stem cell transplant for aplastic anemia, so the T cells may come from the graft donor.

Here the CDR3 DNA reads TGCGCCAGCAGCCAAGAAGATCCAGCAGAAAGCACAGATACGCAGTATTTT. Encoded protein: CASSQEDPAESTDTQYF. J is TRBJ2-3 and V is TRBV4-3; D call uncertain. V dropped 0 bases and J dropped 0 bases, with 13 bases sitting between them. CDR3 size: 17 residues. The germline V gene has CDR1 LGHNA and CDR2 YSLEER.